These 10 T cell receptor beta chains were sequenced from one sample in a study of blood T cell repertoires in COVID-19. TCRdb's copy holds only in-frame clones and misses some; the assay was immunoSEQ multiplex PCR. The repertoire holds about 80,000 clones, with more than 70% as singletons. The sample comprised peripheral blood. The receptors originated from a man between 70 and 80 years old with active or convalescent COVID-19.

J is TRBJ1-4 and V is TRBV28; a possible D gene is TRBD1 (5 bases). CDR1 is MDHEN, CDR2 SYDVKM, per germline. With 9 bases removed from V and 4 bases from J, the gap between germline ends came to 12 bases. The CDR3 loop spans 13 amino acids. The DNA for the CDR3 is TGTGCCAGTGGGGGGGGAGGTAATGAAAAACTGTTTTTT. Its protein is CASGGGGNEKLFF.

The chain couples TRBV27 to TRBJ1-1; tentatively, D is TRBD1 (6 bases). This CDR3 spans 12 amino acids. The germline V and J ends were trimmed by 5 bases and 11 bases, with 15 bases remaining between them. Germline V CDR1 and CDR2: MNHEY, SMNVEV (reference sequence). CDR3 loop: CASSTVTGSAFF. In DNA form, the CDR3 reads TGTGCCAGCAGTACCGTCACAGGGTCGGCTTTCTTT.

The CDR3, as DNA: TGTGCCATTAGGGGGTCGAATGAAAAACTGTTTTTT. Its translation is CAIRGSNEKLFF. J is TRBJ1-4 and V is TRBV10-3; D may be TRBD1 (6 bases). Trimming removed 9 bases at V and 5 bases at J, with 10 bases between. The CDR3 is 12 amino acids. The V gene's germline CDR1 is ENHRY and CDR2 SYGVKD.

The gene calls are TRBV2 and TRBJ1-4; TRBD1 matches at 7 bases. This CDR3 is built from 16 residues. Germline assignment: CDR1 SNHLY and CDR2 FYNNEI. Unmatched junction bases numbered 6, after V lost 5 bases and J lost 0 bases. CDR3 in amino acids: CASSLQGPSTNEKLFF. The CDR3 nucleotides are TGTGCCAGCAGTCTACAGGGGCCCTCAACTAATGAAAAACTGTTTTTT.

This clone was picked up a small number of times. The chain couples TRBV12-5 to TRBJ2-2; 8 bases agree with TRBD1. The V gene end was trimmed by 6 bases and the J gene end by 5 bases; junction bases not matched to a gene: 17. The CDR3 totals 18 residues. Germline V lookup: CDR1 LGHNT, CDR2 FRNRAP. CDR3 sequence (DNA): TGTGCTAGTGGCCTTCTTGGGATCCGAGACAGGGGAACCGGGGAGCTGTTTTTT. Translation: CASGLLGIRDRGTGELFF.

This sequence joins TRBV6-5 and TRBJ2-2; 7 nucleotides agree with TRBD2. The CDR3 is 16 amino acids. With 2 bases clipped from V and 8 bases from J, the junction kept 11 bases outside the gene matches. In germline, CDR1 is MNHEY, CDR2 SVGAGI. The CDR3 spells CASSYGGVGFPGELFF. In DNA, the CDR3 is TGTGCCAGCAGTTACGGGGGGGTAGGGTTTCCTGGGGAGCTGTTTTTT.

V usage is TRBV27 and J usage is TRBJ2-1; D perhaps matches TRBD1 (7 bases). The CDR3 covers 16 residues. Trimming removed 2 bases from V and 8 bases from J, with 19 bases in between. Looked up from germline, CDR1 is MNHEY and CDR2 is SMNVEV (reference sequence). The chain's CDR3 is CASSLRPEQGTHEQFF. CDR3 in DNA: TGTGCCAGCAGTTTAAGGCCGGAACAGGGGACTCATGAGCAGTTCTTC.

This chain joins TRBV5-1 and TRBJ2-7, with D hard to call. The CDR3 is 11 residues long. From germline, CDR1 is SGHRS and CDR2 YFSETQ. V shed 4 bases and J shed 5 bases, with 7 bases lying between them. CDR3 sequence: CASSAADEQYF. The CDR3 region has the DNA TGCGCCAGCAGCGCGGCAGACGAGCAGTACTTC.

This chain joins TRBV6-4 and TRBJ2-3, with 8 bases matching TRBD2. V was clipped by 1 base and J by 1 base; unmatched bases: 4. The CDR3 has 16 amino acids. The V gene's germline CDR1 is MRHNA and CDR2 SNTAGT. The CDR3 nucleotides are TGTGCCAGCAGTGACTGCGGGGGGATCCGCACAGATACGCAGTATTTT. Amino acid sequence: CASSDCGGIRTDTQYF.

This chain links TRBV27 with TRBJ2-7; D perhaps matches TRBD1 (5 bases). Germline lookup yields CDR1 MNHEY and CDR2 SMNVEV (reference sequence). The ends were cut back, 6 bases at V and 4 bases at J, with 22 bases in the middle. This CDR3 contains 16 residues. The CDR3 coding sequence is TGTGCCAGCAGGTCAACTGGGGCATCCCGAGTTTACGAGCAGTACTTC. Translating gives CASRSTGASRVYEQYF.